The 3 T cell receptor beta chains below come from one sample, sequenced in a study of blood T cell repertoires in COVID-19. TCRdb keeps only in-frame clones here, not all; method: immunoSEQ multiplex PCR. In the table there are about 31,000 clones, around 90% of which are singletons. The sequenced sample consisted of peripheral blood. Source of these receptors: a man aged 55 to 70 with COVID-19, enrolled during active disease.

The CDR3 nucleotides read TGTGCCAGCAGCTTAATGATAGCGGGACCAGATACGCAGTATTTT. It translates to CASSLMIAGPDTQYF. This chain links TRBV7-9 with TRBJ2-3, with TRBD2 matching over 8 bases. V lost 2 bases to trimming and J lost 4 bases; unmatched junction nucleotides: 5. The CDR3 contains 15 residues. The germline gives CDR1 SEHNR, CDR2 FQNEAQ (reference sequence). Variable domain in full (rest from reference TRBV7-9 and TRBJ2-3): DTGVSQNPRHKITKRGQNVTFRCDPISEHNRLYWYRQTLGQGPEFLTYFQNEAQLEKSRLLSDRFSAERPKGSFSTLEIQRTEQGDSAMYLCASSLMIAGPDTQYFGPGTRLTVL.

The chain employs TRBV10-1 and TRBJ2-2; unclear D gene. The germline V gene has CDR1 WNHNN and CDR2 SYGVQD (reference sequence). The length of the CDR3 is 14 residues. Trimming left V 0 bases short and J 6 bases short, with 8 bases between. In DNA, the CDR3 is TGCGCCAGCAGTGAGTCGTGGAGAGCCGGGGAGCTGTTTTTT. This codes for CASSESWRAGELFF.

The V gene is TRBV7-2, the J gene TRBJ1-2; 8 bases are shared with TRBD1. The CDR3 totals 15 residues. The V gene's germline CDR1 is SGHTA and CDR2 FQGNSA. J gave up 6 bases and V 0 bases, and 6 bases lay outside the gene matches. CDR3 bases: TGTGCCAGCAGCTTAGCAGGACAGGGTCAGGATGGCTACACCTTC. The encoded protein is CASSLAGQGQDGYTF.